This T cell receptor (beta chain) was sequenced during a study (dated by TCRdb to about 2015). For the study in its entirety: The study set out to test whether tumor-infiltrating Tregs in breast cancer get recruited from blood Tregs or are instead converted in situ from other CD4+ T cell subsets.

Full-length TCR variable regions were amplified by 5' RACE PCR using constant-region reverse primers, and then by semi-nested PCR using Nested Universal Primer A. The ReliaPrep RNA Cell Miniprep System was used to extract total RNA, which was then reverse transcribed into 5'RACE-ready cDNA with the SMARTer RACE 5'/3' Kit. An Illumina MiSeq was used to sequence the full-length TCR alpha and beta libraries, which had been barcoded with multiplex adaptors. In the original analysis: For each of nine subset-tissue groups, sequencing data from the five patients were pooled, and the groups were then compared using unsupervised clustering of TCR gene usage. The Morisita-Horn index was used to calculate repertoire similarity, with shared sequences weighted by how much each contributed to each repertoire. TCRdb redid the processing of the public reads, applying fastp at Q25 and MiXCR, and retained in-frame beta chains. CDR3 protein duplicates are merged, each entry listing the most common genes and DNA. TCRdb's processing, not the study's, gives the V and J calls here. The sample profile shows several thousand distinct CDR3 sequences; about a sixth of them were found once. The ten largest make up around 3.2% of the sample.

CD4+CD45RO+CD25- cells were isolated as memory CD4+ T cells. Tregs, naive and memory CD4+ T cells from tumor, blood and ipsilateral draining lymph nodes of five breast cancer patients underwent full-length TCR alpha and beta sequencing. Ficoll density gradient centrifugation was used to isolate mononuclear cells from lymph nodes or from 50 ml of peripheral blood. FACS confirmed that the sorted cell populations were more than 90% pure. This clonotype is medium-sized (0.01 to 0.1%) in its sample. The clone's antigen remains unknown. Base qualities are missing; no much larger clone stands one base away. Points the paper makes about the study in general: The TCR alpha and beta sequences of tumor-infiltrating Tregs showed the greatest overlap with tumor naive CD4+ T cells, followed by blood naive CD4+ T cells. Rather than covering whole repertoires, validation in the larger cohort was restricted to a single TCR beta V-J rearrangement. Tumor memory CD4+ T cell TCR gene usage clustered with blood and lymph node memory CD4+ cells and lymph node naive CD4+ cells.

The V end loses 8 bases and the J end loses 4 bases, and a stretch of 14 bases separates them. The CDR3 measures 13 amino acids from cysteine to phenylalanine. The entry retains the CDR3 DNA only, 39 bases that are in frame from base 1. As encoded in the germline V gene (reference sequence), CDR1 is SEHNR while CDR2 is FQNEAQ. This TCR derives from a female donor with breast cancer. The chain employs TRBV7-9 and TRBJ1-1, with the D gene call left open. Sample: memory CD4+ T cells sorted from blood. The cell subset or site label for this specimen denotes: memory CD4+ T cells, CD4+CD45RO+CD25-. At the DNA level, the sequence is TGTGCCAGCGATACTTTCATGGTCACTGAAGCTTTCTTT. The encoded protein is CASDTFMVTEAFF.